The present TCR beta chain was sequenced within a study of spatial heterogeneity in lung cancer (dated 2019 in TCRdb). Regarding the complete study: More beta-chain than alpha-chain transcripts were consistently detected, likely reflecting higher beta-chain transcript abundance. The study quantitatively compared TCR alpha and beta repertoires across multiple tumor regions, matched nontumor lung and blood in non-small cell lung cancer. Both alpha and beta chains were TCR-sequenced in 200 to 250 tumor regions, around 64 matched nontumor lung samples and around 54 PBMC samples obtained at surgery. In the raw uncorrected reads, each unique combination of TCR and UMI appeared more than ten times on average. The study linked features of the TCR repertoire to counts of nonsynonymous mutations, which were determined by whole-exome sequencing of tumor tissue.

There are 15 amino acids in the CDR3, from cysteine to phenylalanine inclusive. Of all the DNA, just the CDR3 is kept, 45 bases in frame from base 1. V and J are truncated by 3 bases and 5 bases respectively, leaving an intervening sequence of 17 bases. The germline V gene specifies SGHNT as CDR1 and YENEEA as CDR2. Turning to this clonotype: Its antigen is unknown. Base qualities are not provided; no much larger clone lies one nucleotide away.

The time point label on this specimen signifies: sample taken at primary tumor resection. Whole RNA extracted from tumor and nontumor lung tissue, or from cryopreserved PBMC samples, was used for TCR sequencing without cell sorting. Donors were 72 patients with early-stage, untreated non-small cell lung cancer from the lung TRACERx cohort. Only patients for whom sufficient RNA was available from at least two tumor regions were selected for TCR sequencing. Results and caveats for the whole study, not just this receptor: Confirming at a functional level the hypothesis that regional TCRs recognize regional mutations was considered to require additional single-cell paired TCR alpha and beta sequencing. Ubiquitous expanded tumor TCRs were detected in blood more often at tumor resection than at routine follow-up.

Libraries came from 5' RACE. The sequencer listed for this sample is NextSeq 500. In the TCR library protocol, a unique molecular identifier was attached to each TCR cDNA molecule so that PCR and sequencing errors could be corrected. Per the authors' processing: Decombinator tools were used for TCR identification, UMI-based error correction and CDR3 extraction. Expanded TCRs were defined as those above a frequency of 2 per 1,000, corresponding to the top 1% of the tumor frequency distribution. Each repertoire was subsampled 100 times to 5,000 TCRs, after which Renyi diversity was computed with the R vegan package. CDR3 similarity networks were built from amino acid triplet string-kernel similarity, connecting CDR3s with pairwise similarity above 0.82. TCRdb's own reprocessing of the public reads used fastp at Q25 and MiXCR and kept productive beta chains. Rows are unified per CDR3 protein, each entry keeping the most common DNA and genes. TCRdb, not the authors, supplied the V and J calls. Present in this sample are 50,000 to 65,000 distinct CDR3 sequences, about 8% of which were seen just once. The top ten hold around 16% of the sample.

The sequencing here drew on PBMCs, taken at surgery. The V gene is TRBV11-3 and the J gene is TRBJ2-7, with TRBD2 perhaps the D gene, on 7 matching bases. The TCR originated in a female donor with early-stage non-small cell lung cancer. The CDR3 reads CASSLDGGGTDEQYF. The nucleotide sequence reads TGTGCCAGCAGCTTGGATGGCGGGGGCACGGACGAGCAGTACTTC.